A selection of T cell receptor beta chains follows, all from one sample in a study of patients and donors after allogeneic stem cell transplantation. TCRdb analysed the RT-PCR reads with MiXCR anew, one entry per CDR3 protein. The sample lists 800,000 to 1,000,000 distinct CDR3 sequences, more than 15% occurring once. The sample was blood, either unsorted or a sorted T cell fraction (not recorded which). Every receptor here comes from a human donor who was either an allogeneic HSCT recipient or a stem cell or donor lymphocyte infusion donor (not recorded which). It is not recorded whose cells these are; they may come from a transplant donor. CDR3s include the opening cysteine and the closing phenylalanine or tryptophan. Each record gives: V gene, clone size, D gene, J gene, CDR3 protein, CDR3 DNA. The D gene is left open where the match is weak. Clone size is not always given. Where it is, it says once, few, many or a class for expanded clones.

V: TRBV29-1
size: NA
D: NA
J: TRBJ2-2
CDR3: CSVVVTAELFF
DNA: TGCAGCGTTGTAGTAACCGCGGAGCTGTTTTTT

V: TRBV7-9
size: NA
D: TRBD1
J: TRBJ2-7
CDR3: CASSTDRGRTYEQYF
DNA: TGTGCCAGCAGTACCGACAGGGGGCGAACCTACGAGCAGTACTTC

V: TRBV24-1
size: NA
D: NA
J: TRBJ2-7
CDR3: CATSPGRGQYEQYF
DNA: TGTGCCACCAGCCCCGGGAGGGGGCAATACGAGCAGTACTTC

V: TRBV5-6
size: few
D: NA
J: TRBJ2-5
CDR3: CASSLGVALQKTQYF
DNA: TGTGCCAGCAGCTTGGGGGTAGCGCTACAAAAGACCCAGTACTTC

V: TRBV2
size: few
D: TRBD1
J: TRBJ2-1
CDR3: CASTGTAKPPYNEQFF
DNA: TGTGCCAGCACTGGGACAGCGAAGCCCCCATACAATGAGCAGTTCTTC

V: TRBV24-1
size: NA
D: TRBD1
J: TRBJ2-1
CDR3: CATSSSPGTGRNEQFF
DNA: TGTGCCACCAGTAGTTCGCCAGGGACAGGGAGGAATGAGCAGTTCTTC

V: TRBV5-6
size: many
D: TRBD2
J: TRBJ2-1
CDR3: CASSLVAGGPYNEQFF
DNA: TGTGCCAGCAGCTTGGTCGCGGGAGGGCCATACAATGAGCAGTTCTTC

V: TRBV20-1
size: NA
D: TRBD2
J: TRBJ2-7
CDR3: CSARDMTSGRYEQYF
DNA: TGCAGTGCTAGAGATATGACTAGCGGTCGCTACGAGCAGTACTTC

V: TRBV5-1
size: few
D: NA
J: TRBJ1-3
CDR3: CASSSDPRGNTIYF
DNA: TGCGCCAGCAGCTCGGACCCACGAGGAAACACCATATATTTT

V: TRBV10-3
size: NA
D: NA
J: TRBJ2-7
CDR3: CAISARDDEQYF
DNA: TGTGCCATCAGTGCCCGGGACGACGAGCAGTACTTC

V: TRBV12-3/TRBV12-4
size: few
D: NA
J: TRBJ1-6
CDR3: CASSLIGYNSPLHF
DNA: TGTGCCAGCAGTTTGATCGGCTATAATTCACCCCTCCACTTT

V: TRBV18
size: few
D: NA
J: TRBJ2-5
CDR3: CASSPLDGKETQYF
DNA: TGTGCCAGCTCACCTTTAGATGGGAAAGAGACCCAGTACTTC

V: TRBV12-3/TRBV12-4
size: NA
D: NA
J: TRBJ2-5
CDR3: CASSFLPGGEGETQYF
DNA: TGTGCCAGCAGTTTTCTCCCTGGGGGAGAGGGGGAGACCCAGTACTTC

V: TRBV27
size: NA
D: NA
J: TRBJ2-3
CDR3: CASSLYLAVTDTQYF
DNA: TGTGCCAGCAGTTTATATTTAGCGGTCACAGATACGCAGTATTTT

V: TRBV12-3/TRBV12-4
size: few
D: NA
J: TRBJ1-5
CDR3: CASNTGYTGNQPQHF
DNA: TGTGCCAGCAACACAGGGTATACAGGCAATCAGCCCCAGCATTTT

V: TRBV28
size: NA
D: TRBD2
J: TRBJ2-7
CDR3: CASSPLIPIAGPYEQYF
DNA: TGTGCCAGCAGTCCCCTCATCCCAATAGCGGGGCCCTACGAGCAGTACTTC

V: TRBV15
size: many
D: NA
J: TRBJ2-3
CDR3: CATSRGTEDTQYF
DNA: TGTGCCACCAGCAGAGGGACAGAAGATACGCAGTATTTT

V: TRBV20-1
size: NA
D: TRBD2
J: TRBJ2-3
CDR3: CSAPKAGGATDTQYF
DNA: TGCAGTGCTCCGAAGGCCGGGGGGGCCACAGATACGCAGTATTTT

V: TRBV29-1
size: few
D: NA
J: TRBJ1-1
CDR3: CSVAQPGRTEAFF
DNA: TGCAGCGTTGCCCAGCCGGGTCGGACTGAAGCTTTCTTT

V: TRBV11-1
size: NA
D: NA
J: TRBJ2-5
CDR3: CASSPRGNQGETQYF
DNA: TGTGCCAGCAGCCCACGCGGAAATCAGGGGGAGACCCAGTACTTC

V: TRBV11-3
size: NA
D: TRBD1
J: TRBJ2-4
CDR3: CASSSRDSKNIQYF
DNA: TGTGCCAGCAGCTCCCGGGACAGCAAAAACATTCAGTACTTC

V: TRBV7-9
size: few
D: NA
J: TRBJ1-1
CDR3: CASSPPLRGGYTEAFF
DNA: TGTGCCAGCAGCCCGCCCCTCCGGGGGGGGTACACTGAAGCTTTCTTT

V: TRBV6-1
size: few
D: NA
J: TRBJ2-1
CDR3: CASRPQGPGRSSYNEQFF
DNA: TGTGCCAGCAGGCCCCAAGGACCGGGACGTAGCTCCTACAATGAGCAGTTCTTC

V: TRBV4-3
size: few
D: NA
J: TRBJ2-1
CDR3: CASSPLSGLLYNEQFF
DNA: TGCGCCAGCAGTCCCCTCAGCGGGCTCTTATACAATGAGCAGTTCTTC

V: TRBV5-1
size: NA
D: TRBD1
J: TRBJ2-2
CDR3: CASRGTGELGELFF
DNA: TGCGCCAGCCGAGGGACAGGGGAGTTGGGGGAGCTGTTTTTT

V: TRBV11-2
size: NA
D: NA
J: TRBJ1-1
CDR3: CASSPRRDGYTEAFF
DNA: TGTGCCAGCAGCCCCCGCCGGGACGGTTACACTGAAGCTTTCTTT

V: TRBV7-9
size: NA
D: TRBD1
J: TRBJ2-1
CDR3: CASSLVPGQINEQFF
DNA: TGTGCCAGCAGCCTGGTCCCGGGACAGATAAATGAGCAGTTCTTC

V: TRBV18
size: NA
D: TRBD1
J: TRBJ1-1
CDR3: CASSPPGQLTGANTEAFF
DNA: TGTGCCAGCTCACCACCGGGCCAATTGACAGGGGCGAACACTGAAGCTTTCTTT

V: TRBV20-1
size: NA
D: NA
J: TRBJ2-7
CDR3: CSARVRGKGEQYF
DNA: TGCAGTGCTAGAGTTCGGGGAAAGGGCGAGCAGTACTTC

V: TRBV20-1
size: NA
D: TRBD2
J: TRBJ2-1
CDR3: CSASPLAGGYNEQFF
DNA: TGCAGTGCTTCCCCTTTGGCGGGAGGCTACAATGAGCAGTTCTTC

V: TRBV5-1
size: few
D: NA
J: TRBJ2-7
CDR3: CASSTEILSYEQYF
DNA: TGCGCCAGTTCGACAGAGATCCTCTCCTACGAGCAGTACTTC

V: TRBV7-6
size: few
D: NA
J: TRBJ1-4
CDR3: CASSLKFGSSEKLFF
DNA: TGTGCCAGCAGCTTAAAGTTCGGTAGTAGTGAAAAACTGTTTTTT

V: TRBV29-1
size: NA
D: TRBD1
J: TRBJ2-5
CDR3: CSVEDGQGTEETQYF
DNA: TGCAGCGTTGAAGATGGGCAGGGGACAGAAGAGACCCAGTACTTC

V: TRBV21-1
size: few
D: NA
J: TRBJ2-1
CDR3: CASSKQEGFVRKVVGQFF
DNA: TGTGCCAGCAGCAAACAAGAAGGGTTTGTCAGGAAAGTGGTCGGGCAGTTCTTC

V: TRBV20-1
size: NA
D: NA
J: TRBJ1-1
CDR3: CSAKYYGTTTNTEAFF
DNA: TGCAGTGCTAAATATTATGGGACAACAACCAACACTGAAGCTTTCTTT

V: TRBV20-1
size: few
D: TRBD2
J: TRBJ2-1
CDR3: CSARLSGTSYNEQFF
DNA: TGCAGTGCTAGGCTTAGCGGGACCTCCTACAATGAGCAGTTCTTC

V: TRBV15
size: few
D: TRBD2
J: TRBJ2-2
CDR3: CATSRNRTSGRANTGELFF
DNA: TGTGCCACCAGCAGAAATCGAACTAGCGGGAGGGCGAACACCGGGGAGCTGTTTTTT

V: TRBV7-9
size: NA
D: NA
J: TRBJ1-1
CDR3: CASSLETTPGGAFF
DNA: TGTGCCAGCAGCTTAGAAACGACTCCTGGGGGAGCTTTCTTT

V: TRBV12-3/TRBV12-4
size: few
D: TRBD2
J: TRBJ2-1
CDR3: CASSRFGGGEQFF
DNA: TGTGCCAGCAGTCGTTTTGGCGGGGGTGAGCAGTTCTTC

V: TRBV20-1
size: few
D: NA
J: TRBJ1-2
CDR3: CSADDSGYGYTF
DNA: TGCAGTGCTGATGACAGTGGCTATGGCTACACCTTC

V: TRBV20-1
size: NA
D: NA
J: TRBJ2-1
CDR3: CSARRPRAVYNEQFF
DNA: TGCAGTGCTCGTCGACCTAGAGCAGTCTACAATGAGCAGTTCTTC

V: TRBV7-9
size: few
D: TRBD2
J: TRBJ2-1
CDR3: CASRSIGGAIEQFF
DNA: TGTGCCAGCAGATCGATCGGGGGGGCCATTGAGCAGTTCTTC

V: TRBV10-3
size: few
D: NA
J: TRBJ2-2
CDR3: CAISESVPGGNTGELFF
DNA: TGTGCCATCAGTGAGTCAGTACCGGGGGGCAACACCGGGGAGCTGTTTTTT

V: TRBV20-1
size: few
D: NA
J: TRBJ2-6
CDR3: CSARVQGSGANVLTF
DNA: TGCAGTGCTAGAGTCCAGGGGAGTGGGGCCAACGTCCTGACTTTC

V: TRBV11-2
size: few
D: NA
J: TRBJ2-7
CDR3: CASSLESRTRERKSYEQYF
DNA: TGTGCCAGCAGCTTAGAGAGTCGGACAAGGGAAAGAAAAAGCTACGAGCAGTACTTC

V: TRBV6-5
size: few
D: TRBD2
J: TRBJ2-5
CDR3: CASIYGGARTQYF
DNA: TGTGCCAGCATTTACGGGGGGGCGAGGACCCAGTACTTC

V: TRBV16
size: NA
D: TRBD1
J: TRBJ1-1
CDR3: CASSPTGSGTEAFF
DNA: TGTGCCAGCAGCCCGACAGGGTCGGGGACTGAAGCTTTCTTT

V: TRBV12-3/TRBV12-4
size: NA
D: TRBD1
J: TRBJ2-7
CDR3: CASSKDRVPYEQYF
DNA: TGTGCCAGCAGCAAGGACAGGGTGCCCTACGAGCAGTACTTC

V: TRBV15
size: NA
D: NA
J: TRBJ2-3
CDR3: CATSRDETDTQYF
DNA: TGTGCCACCAGCAGAGATGAAACAGATACGCAGTATTTT

V: TRBV29-1
size: NA
D: NA
J: TRBJ1-1
CDR3: CSVEYLGRTNTEAFF
DNA: TGCAGCGTTGAATATCTAGGGCGGACTAACACTGAAGCTTTCTTT

V: TRBV7-3
size: few
D: NA
J: TRBJ2-7
CDR3: CASSLRDTDYEQYF
DNA: TGTGCCAGCAGCTTACGGGACACCGACTACGAGCAGTACTTC

V: TRBV10-3
size: NA
D: NA
J: TRBJ1-2
CDR3: CAISESSGRSGYTF
DNA: TGTGCCATCAGTGAGTCGAGCGGGAGGAGCGGCTACACCTTC

V: TRBV6-5
size: NA
D: NA
J: TRBJ2-7
CDR3: CASSYSDRSYEQYF
DNA: TGTGCCAGCAGTTACTCGGACAGATCCTACGAGCAGTACTTC

V: TRBV20-1
size: NA
D: TRBD2
J: TRBJ2-5
CDR3: CSASWAGEAGGGETQYF
DNA: TGCAGTGCCTCCTGGGCCGGTGAAGCGGGGGGCGGTGAGACCCAGTACTTC

V: TRBV20-1
size: few
D: TRBD1
J: TRBJ2-4
CDR3: CSARTGSGNIQYF
DNA: TGCAGTGCTCGGACAGGGTCCGGAAACATTCAGTACTTC

V: TRBV24-1
size: few
D: TRBD1
J: TRBJ2-5
CDR3: CATSVQGGETQYF
DNA: TGTGCCACCAGTGTACAGGGGGGTGAGACCCAGTACTTC

V: TRBV20-1
size: NA
D: NA
J: TRBJ1-6
CDR3: CSAFRQAGYNSPLHF
DNA: TGCAGTGCTTTTAGACAGGCAGGATATAATTCACCCCTCCACTTT

V: TRBV24-1
size: many
D: NA
J: TRBJ1-5
CDR3: CATSDHRGNQPQHF
DNA: TGTGCCACCAGTGATCACAGGGGCAATCAGCCCCAGCATTTT